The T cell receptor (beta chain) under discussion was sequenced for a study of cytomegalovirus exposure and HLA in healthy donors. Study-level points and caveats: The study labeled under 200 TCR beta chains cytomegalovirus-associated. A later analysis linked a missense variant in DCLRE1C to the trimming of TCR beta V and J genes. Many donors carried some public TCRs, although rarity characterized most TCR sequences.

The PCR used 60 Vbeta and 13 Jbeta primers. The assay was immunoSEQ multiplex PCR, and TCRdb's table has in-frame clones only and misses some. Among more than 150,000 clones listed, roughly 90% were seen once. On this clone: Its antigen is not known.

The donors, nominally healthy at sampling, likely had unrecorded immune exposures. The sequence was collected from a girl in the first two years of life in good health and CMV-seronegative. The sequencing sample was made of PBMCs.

The CDR3 protein is CASSPGLAVSAYNEQFF. The CDR3 DNA is TGTGCCAGCAGCCCAGGACTAGCGGTGTCGGCCTACAATGAGCAGTTCTTC. This chain uses TRBV5-6 with TRBJ2-1; TRBD2 matches 10 bases. The germline V gene has CDR1 SGHDT and CDR2 YYEEEE. V dropped 4 bases and J dropped 2; count of bases not matched to a gene: 9. This CDR3 spans 17 amino acids.